Listed here are 16 T cell receptor beta chains from one sample, sequenced in a study of T cells after yellow fever vaccination. Using its own MiXCR run on the 5' RACE reads, TCRdb lists one record per CDR3 protein. In the table there are over 300,000 distinct CDR3 sequences, around 6.8% of which are singletons. Here the sequenced sample was PBMCs, taken around 45 days after the first yellow fever vaccination. The origin of the receptors is a man between 18 and 35 years old who received the YFV17D yellow fever vaccine.

In this sample, this clonotype turned up a few times. The chain combines TRBV10-3 with TRBJ2-1, with TRBD2 matching 12 bases. Germline V CDR1 and CDR2: ENHRY, SYGVKD. Trimming took 2 bases from V and 0 from J; bases not matched to a gene: 11. CDR3 length equals 20 residues. Here the CDR3 reads CAISEAQTSGGPSSYNEQFF. CDR3 sequence (DNA): TGTGCCATCAGTGAGGCTCAGACTAGCGGGGGCCCGAGCTCCTACAATGAGCAGTTCTTC.

A few counts support this clonotype. The CDR3 protein is CASSLGASGLATQYF. Here the CDR3 DNA reads TGTGCCAGCAGCTTGGGGGCTAGCGGGTTAGCTACGCAGTATTTT. This rearrangement joins TRBV5-4 to TRBJ2-3; 8 positions match TRBD2. Germline V gives CDR1 SGHNT, CDR2 YYREEE (reference sequence). The CDR3 is 15 residues long. Trimming removed 0 bases from V and 8 bases from J; junction bases left unmatched: 8.

The table lists this clonotype with a few counts. The rearrangement links TRBV5-1 to TRBJ1-6; D might be TRBD1 (5 bases). Trimming took 5 bases from V and 10 from J, leaving 10 bases between them. The V gene's germline CDR1 is SGHRS and CDR2 YFSETQ. The CDR3 runs 12 residues. CDR3 sequence: CASRWDRSPLHF. CDR3 nucleotide sequence: TGCGCCAGCAGGTGGGACCGATCACCCCTCCACTTT.

This clonotype has only a few counts. V gene TRBV20-1 combines with J gene TRBJ1-2, with TRBD1 matching 8 bases. This CDR3 comprises 17 residues. Germline CDR1 and CDR2: DFQATT and SNEGSKA (reference sequence). Trimming cost V 0 bases and J 0 bases; bases outside gene matches: 9. The CDR3 protein is CSARDRKQGAANYGYTF. DNA of the CDR3: TGCAGTGCTAGAGATCGGAAGCAGGGGGCGGCTAACTATGGCTACACCTTC.

This clonotype was picked up a small number of times. The genes are TRBV24-1 and TRBJ2-5, with 7 bases fitting TRBD2. The germline V gene encodes CDR1 KGHDR and CDR2 SFDVKD. The CDR3 covers 11 residues. J was trimmed by 9 bases and V by 3 bases; bases with no gene match: 0. The CDR3 DNA follows: TGTGCCACCAGTGATCGGGAGGCCCAGTACTTC. This encodes CATSDREAQYF.

This chain connects TRBV4-3 to TRBJ2-3; the D is unclear. V lost 4 bases and J 0 bases, leaving 11 bases between the germline ends. CDR3 length equals 15 residues. Germline CDR1 is LGHNA and CDR2 is YSLEER. The CDR3 DNA is TGCGCCAGCAGCCTAAACCAGGCTAGCACAGATACGCAGTATTTT. It yields the protein CASSLNQASTDTQYF.

The J gene is TRBJ1-3, the V gene TRBV27; TRBD1 might be the D (5 bases). V was shortened by 5 bases and J by 2 bases, with 16 bases between the two germline ends. The CDR3 is 16 amino acids. The germline CDR1 and CDR2 sequences are MNHEY and SMNVEV (reference sequence). The CDR3 sequence: CASSRNLRETGNTIYF. The CDR3 DNA reads TGTGCCAGCAGTCGAAACCTCAGGGAGACTGGAAACACCATATATTTT.

The chain uses TRBV20-1 and TRBJ2-7; 7 bases line up with TRBD1. The CDR3 loop spans 14 amino acids. V was pared by 4 bases and J by 3 bases, with 9 bases of the junction left unmatched. CDR1 and CDR2 (germline): DFQATT, SNEGSKA (reference sequence). CDR3 loop: CSAMKQGINYEQYF. The CDR3 DNA reads TGCAGTGCTATGAAACAGGGGATTAACTACGAGCAGTACTTC.

In this sample, this clonotype turned up many times. The chain has TRBV5-1 and TRBJ2-5; D ambiguous. Trimming stripped 4 bases from V and 5 bases from J, with 12 bases between. The germline V gene has CDR1 SGHRS and CDR2 YFSETQ. This CDR3 is 13 amino acids long. The CDR3 protein is CASSLDVEETQYF. CDR3 sequence (DNA): TGCGCCAGCAGCCTGGACGTGGAGGAGACCCAGTACTTC.

This clonotype has ten or more counts. V is TRBV5-1 and J is TRBJ2-5; unclear D gene. Trimming removed 1 base from V and 2 bases from J, with 12 bases in between. This CDR3 has 15 amino acids. Looked up from germline, CDR1 is SGHRS and CDR2 is YFSETQ. CDR3 DNA: TGCGCCAGCAGCTTGATCTTGGCAACTCAAGAGACCCAGTACTTC. Translating it yields CASSLILATQETQYF.

The chain carries TRBV9 and TRBJ1-2; D is ambiguous. V shed 0 bases and J shed 4 bases, with 7 bases lying between them. Germline-derived CDR1 and CDR2 are SGDLS and YYNGEE. The CDR3 contains 13 residues. CDR3 protein: CASSVDSAYGYTF. For the CDR3, the DNA is TGTGCCAGCAGCGTAGATAGCGCCTATGGCTACACCTTC.

CDR3 sequence reads: CASSQDFRRSLETQYF. DNA of the CDR3: TGCGCCAGCAGCCAAGATTTCCGGCGCTCCCTTGAGACCCAGTACTTC. The rearrangement links TRBV4-3 to TRBJ2-5; D not certain. Germline V gives CDR1 LGHNA, CDR2 YSLEER. Trimming pared 0 bases from V and 5 bases from J, leaving 16 bases between. This CDR3 is 16 amino acids long.

The sample holds a few counts of this clonotype. CDR3 in DNA: TGCAGTGCTAGCATCCCCACAGGGGCGATCTACAATGAGCAGTTCTTC. Amino acid sequence: CSASIPTGAIYNEQFF. The chain combines TRBV20-1 with TRBJ2-1, with 7 bases that match TRBD1. Germline V gene data show CDR1 as DFQATT and CDR2 as SNEGSKA (reference sequence). This CDR3 contains 16 residues. Germline trimming cut 3 bases from V and 3 bases from J; bases unmatched to any gene: 11.

Here the CDR3 reads CASKQTLGSEQYV. For the CDR3, the DNA is TGTGCCAGCAAACAGACCCTGGGCTCCGAGCAGTACGTC. This chain links TRBV6-1 with TRBJ2-7; D not resolved. The CDR3 sequence is 13 residues long. V was trimmed by 7 bases and J by 6 bases, leaving 16 bases between them. Germline lookup yields CDR1 MNHNS and CDR2 SASEGT.

The V and J genes are TRBV4-1 and TRBJ2-4; D may match TRBD1 or TRBD2 (6 bases each). In germline, CDR1 is MGHRA, CDR2 YSYEKL. The CDR3 has 16 residues. Trimming left V 4 bases short and J 5 bases short, with 18 bases between. CDR3 coding DNA: TGCGCCAGCAGCCGGGGGGCAGGTGGTTTCCAAAACATTCAGTACTTC. Its protein is CASSRGAGGFQNIQYF.

This clonotype was detected a few times. The chain recombines TRBV4-3 with TRBJ2-5, with 10 bases fitting TRBD1. This CDR3 comprises 15 residues. Germline V gene data show CDR1 as LGHNA and CDR2 as YSLEER. The junction had 4 bases not matched to a gene; V was cut back by 1 base and J by 5 bases. The CDR3 region has the DNA TGCGCCAGCAGCCAAGGACAGGGGGCGGGTGAGACCCAGTACTTC. Its translation is CASSQGQGAGETQYF.